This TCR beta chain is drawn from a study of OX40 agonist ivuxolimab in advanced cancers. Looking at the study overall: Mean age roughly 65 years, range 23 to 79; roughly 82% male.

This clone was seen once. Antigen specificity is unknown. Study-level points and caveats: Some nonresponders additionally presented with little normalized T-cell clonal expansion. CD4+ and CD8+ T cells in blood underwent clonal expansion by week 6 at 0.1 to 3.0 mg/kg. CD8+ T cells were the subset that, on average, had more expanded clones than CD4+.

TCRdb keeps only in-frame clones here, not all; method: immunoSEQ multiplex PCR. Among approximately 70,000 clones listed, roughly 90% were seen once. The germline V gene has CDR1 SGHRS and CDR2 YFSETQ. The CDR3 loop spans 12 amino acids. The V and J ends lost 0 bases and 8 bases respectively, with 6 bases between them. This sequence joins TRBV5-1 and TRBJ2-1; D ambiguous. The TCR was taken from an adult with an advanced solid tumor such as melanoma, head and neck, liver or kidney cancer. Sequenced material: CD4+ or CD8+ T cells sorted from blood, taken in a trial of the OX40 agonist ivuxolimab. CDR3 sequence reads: CASSLEPDEQFF. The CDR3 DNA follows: TGCGCCAGCAGCTTGGAGCCGGATGAGCAGTTCTTC.